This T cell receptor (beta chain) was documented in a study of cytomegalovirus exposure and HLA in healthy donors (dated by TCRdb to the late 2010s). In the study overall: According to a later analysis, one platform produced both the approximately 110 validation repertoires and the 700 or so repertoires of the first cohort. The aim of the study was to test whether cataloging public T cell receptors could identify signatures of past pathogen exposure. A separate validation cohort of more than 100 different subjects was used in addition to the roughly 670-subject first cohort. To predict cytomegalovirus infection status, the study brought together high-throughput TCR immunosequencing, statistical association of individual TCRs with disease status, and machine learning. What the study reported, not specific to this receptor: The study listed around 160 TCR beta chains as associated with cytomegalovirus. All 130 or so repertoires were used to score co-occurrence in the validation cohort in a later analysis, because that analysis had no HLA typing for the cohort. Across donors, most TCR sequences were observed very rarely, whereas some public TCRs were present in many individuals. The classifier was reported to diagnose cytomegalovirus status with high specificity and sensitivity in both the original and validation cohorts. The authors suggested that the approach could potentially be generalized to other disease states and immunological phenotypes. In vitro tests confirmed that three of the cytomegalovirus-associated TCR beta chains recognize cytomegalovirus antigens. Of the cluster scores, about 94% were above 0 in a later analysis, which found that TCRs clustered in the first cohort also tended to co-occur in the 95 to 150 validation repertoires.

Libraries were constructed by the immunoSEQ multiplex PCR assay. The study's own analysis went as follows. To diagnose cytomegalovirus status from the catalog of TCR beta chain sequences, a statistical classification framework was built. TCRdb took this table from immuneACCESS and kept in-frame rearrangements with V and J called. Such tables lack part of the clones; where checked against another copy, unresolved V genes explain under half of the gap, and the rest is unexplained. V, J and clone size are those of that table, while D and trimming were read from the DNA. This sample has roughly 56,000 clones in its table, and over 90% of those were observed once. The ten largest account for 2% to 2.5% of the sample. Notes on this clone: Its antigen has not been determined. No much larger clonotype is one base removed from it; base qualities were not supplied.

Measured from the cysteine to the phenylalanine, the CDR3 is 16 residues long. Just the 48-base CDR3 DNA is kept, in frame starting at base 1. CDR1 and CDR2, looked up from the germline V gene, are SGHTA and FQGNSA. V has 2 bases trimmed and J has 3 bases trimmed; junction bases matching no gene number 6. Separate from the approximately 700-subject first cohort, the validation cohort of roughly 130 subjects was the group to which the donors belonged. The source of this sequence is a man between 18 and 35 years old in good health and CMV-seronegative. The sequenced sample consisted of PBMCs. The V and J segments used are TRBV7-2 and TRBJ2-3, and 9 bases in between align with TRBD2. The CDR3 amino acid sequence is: CASSLRREGLTDTQYF. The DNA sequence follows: TGTGCCAGCAGCTTAAGGCGGGAGGGCCTAACAGATACGCAGTATTTT.